A selection of T cell receptor beta chains follows, all from one sample in a study of blood T cells in healthy people across ages. Each CDR3 protein gets one entry after TCRdb re-called the 5' RACE reads with MiXCR. Seen here are approximately 2,000,000 distinct CDR3 sequences, roughly two fifths observed once, and the top ten hold about 23%. Material for sequencing was blood. Receptors originate from a human donor in good health. CDR3s include the opening cysteine and the closing phenylalanine or tryptophan. D genes are given only for firm matches. Only part of the rows carry a size: once, few, many, or a class if the clone is expanded.

J gene: TRBJ1-2; V gene: TRBV20-1; clone size: NA; D gene: NA; CDR3 DNA: TGCAGTGCTAGAACTGTGCAGCTGGTACCGGGGCCCTATGGCTACACCTTC; CDR3 protein: CSARTVQLVPGPYGYTF
J gene: TRBJ1-5; V gene: TRBV19; clone size: once; D gene: NA; CDR3 DNA: TGTGCCAGTAGTATAATAGATCAGCCCCAGCATTTT; CDR3 protein: CASSIIDQPQHF
J gene: TRBJ2-4; V gene: TRBV5-6; clone size: NA; D gene: NA; CDR3 DNA: TGTGCCAGCAGCTTGGGGCTGACCAAAAACATTCAGTACTTC; CDR3 protein: CASSLGLTKNIQYF
J gene: TRBJ2-5; V gene: TRBV3-1; clone size: NA; D gene: NA; CDR3 DNA: TGTGCCAGCAGCCAAGGTCCGTCCACGGGAGAGACCCAGTACTTC; CDR3 protein: CASSQGPSTGETQYF
J gene: TRBJ1-2; V gene: TRBV29-1; clone size: NA; D gene: NA; CDR3 DNA: TGCAGCGTCCGTCCCTTGTTAGGCCGGGGGGCTGACTATGGCTACACCTTC; CDR3 protein: CSVRPLLGRGADYGYTF
J gene: TRBJ2-5; V gene: TRBV20-1; clone size: NA; D gene: NA; CDR3 DNA: TGCAGTGCTAGAGGATGGGAAGAGACCCAGTACTTC; CDR3 protein: CSARGWEETQYF
J gene: TRBJ2-7; V gene: TRBV29-1; clone size: NA; D gene: TRBD1; CDR3 DNA: TGCAGCGTTGAACCCTTGGACAGGGGCCTCTCCTACGAGCAGTACTTC; CDR3 protein: CSVEPLDRGLSYEQYF
J gene: TRBJ2-1; V gene: TRBV4-2; clone size: NA; D gene: NA; CDR3 DNA: TGTGCCAACAGCCATCAGGGTCAGGAGCAGTTCTTC; CDR3 protein: CANSHQGQEQFF
J gene: TRBJ1-1; V gene: TRBV5-1; clone size: NA; D gene: TRBD1; CDR3 DNA: TGCGCCAGCAGCTTCGGGACAGGGTTCATGAACACTGAAGCTTTCTTT; CDR3 protein: CASSFGTGFMNTEAFF
J gene: TRBJ1-2; V gene: TRBV12-3/TRBV12-4; clone size: NA; D gene: NA; CDR3 DNA: TGTGCCAGCAGCCCCTCCGGGCAGGGTTATCCTTACCGGAGCTATGGCTACACCTTC; CDR3 protein: CASSPSGQGYPYRSYGYTF
J gene: TRBJ2-4; V gene: TRBV5-1; clone size: few; D gene: NA; CDR3 DNA: TGCGCCAGCAACTTGGGACCCCCCGCGGACATTCAGTACTTC; CDR3 protein: CASNLGPPADIQYF
J gene: TRBJ2-1; V gene: TRBV20-1; clone size: few; D gene: NA; CDR3 DNA: TGCAGTGCTAGAGATTCCGTGATCCAGGATGAGCAGTTCTTC; CDR3 protein: CSARDSVIQDEQFF
J gene: TRBJ1-1; V gene: TRBV29-1; clone size: NA; D gene: TRBD1; CDR3 DNA: TGCAACGCCAGCGGACAGGGGGCTGAAGTTGAAGCTTTCTTT; CDR3 protein: CNASGQGAEVEAFF
J gene: TRBJ1-5; V gene: TRBV6-5; clone size: NA; D gene: NA; CDR3 DNA: TGTGCCAGCAGTACAGGGAAGGACAATCAGCCCCGGCATTTT; CDR3 protein: CASSTGKDNQPRHF
J gene: TRBJ1-5; V gene: TRBV19; clone size: once; D gene: TRBD1; CDR3 DNA: TGTGCCAGTAGTATAAGGACAGGTTCCCATAGCAATCAGCCCCAGCATTTT; CDR3 protein: CASSIRTGSHSNQPQHF
J gene: TRBJ2-1; V gene: TRBV6-2/TRBV6-3; clone size: NA; D gene: NA; CDR3 DNA: TGTGCCAGCGGGGACCGGAAAGAGCAGTTCTTC; CDR3 protein: CASGDRKEQFF
J gene: TRBJ2-3; V gene: TRBV2; clone size: NA; D gene: NA; CDR3 DNA: TGTGCCAGCAGTAAGTGGGCGTCCCTCACAGATACGCAGTATTTT; CDR3 protein: CASSKWASLTDTQYF
J gene: TRBJ2-3; V gene: TRBV7-7; clone size: NA; D gene: NA; CDR3 DNA: TGTGCTAGCAGCTTAATTGACGGCGATACGCAGTATTTT; CDR3 protein: CASSLIDGDTQYF
J gene: TRBJ1-5; V gene: TRBV6-5; clone size: many; D gene: NA; CDR3 DNA: TGTGCCAGCAGTTACTCCGGTGATCAGCCCCAGCATTTT; CDR3 protein: CASSYSGDQPQHF
J gene: TRBJ2-5; V gene: TRBV2; clone size: NA; D gene: NA; CDR3 DNA: TGTGCCAGCAGTGAGTCAGGGTCGGACCAAGAGACCCAGTACTTC; CDR3 protein: CASSESGSDQETQYF